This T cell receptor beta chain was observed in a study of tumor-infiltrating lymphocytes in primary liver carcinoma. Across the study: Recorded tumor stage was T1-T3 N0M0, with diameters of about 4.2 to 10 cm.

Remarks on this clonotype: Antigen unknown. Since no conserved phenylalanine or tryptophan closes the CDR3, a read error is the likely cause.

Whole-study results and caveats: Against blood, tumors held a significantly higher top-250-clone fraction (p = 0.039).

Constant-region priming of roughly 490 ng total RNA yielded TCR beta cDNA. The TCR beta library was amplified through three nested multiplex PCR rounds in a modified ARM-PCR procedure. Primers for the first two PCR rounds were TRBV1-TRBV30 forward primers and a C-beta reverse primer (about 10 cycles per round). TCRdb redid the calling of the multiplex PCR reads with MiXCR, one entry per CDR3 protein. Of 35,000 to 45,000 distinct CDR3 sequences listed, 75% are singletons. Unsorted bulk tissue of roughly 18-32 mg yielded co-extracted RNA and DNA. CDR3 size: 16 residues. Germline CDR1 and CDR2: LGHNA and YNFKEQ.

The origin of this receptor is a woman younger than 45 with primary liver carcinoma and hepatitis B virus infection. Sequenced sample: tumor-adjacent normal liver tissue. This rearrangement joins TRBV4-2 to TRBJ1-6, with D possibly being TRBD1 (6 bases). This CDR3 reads CASSHGQQTLGSPLHL. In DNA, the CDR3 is TGTGCTAGCAGCCATGGACAGCAAACCTTAGGTTCACCCCTCCACTTA.